These T cell receptor beta chains were read from a single sample in a study of T-cell reconstitution after alpha-beta-depleted transplantation in children. TCRdb processed the PCR reads anew with MiXCR; each CDR3 protein has one entry. Among approximately 190,000 distinct CDR3 sequences listed, 7.5% to 9.5% were seen once. The sequencing used PBMCs, mostly from graft donor cells, collected 360 days after TCRalphabeta/CD19-depleted stem cell transplant. The receptor set was obtained from a male patient between 2 and 15 years old who had a stem cell transplant for acute myeloid leukemia, so the T cells may come from the graft donor. Both conserved end residues are part of each CDR3. The D gene is left open where the match is weak. Size values are once, few and many counts, or a class for expanded clones, and some rows have none.

size: .
D: .
V: TRBV12-3/TRBV12-4
J: TRBJ1-2
DNA: TGTGCCAGCAGTTTATCCTCAGGCAACTATGGCTACACCTTC
CDR3: CASSLSSGNYGYTF

size: few
D: .
V: TRBV9
J: TRBJ1-2
DNA: TGTGCCAGCAGCGGAGCGGGCCACACTCGTGGGGGCTACACCTTC
CDR3: CASSGAGHTRGGYTF

size: few
D: .
V: TRBV18
J: TRBJ1-4
DNA: TGTGCCAGCTCTAGGACAGCTAATGAAAAACTGTTTTTT
CDR3: CASSRTANEKLFF

size: few
D: TRBD2
V: TRBV7-8
J: TRBJ2-5
DNA: TGTGCCAGCAGCTTAGCTCCCCTAGCGGGAGTGGGGCAGACCCAGTACTTC
CDR3: CASSLAPLAGVGQTQYF

size: few
D: TRBD1
V: TRBV28
J: TRBJ2-1
DNA: TGTGCCAGCAGCCACCCCGGGACAGGGGGCAGTGAGCAGTTCTTC
CDR3: CASSHPGTGGSEQFF

size: many
D: TRBD1
V: TRBV6-2/TRBV6-3
J: TRBJ2-7
DNA: TGTGCCAGCGCCGACCTGGGACAGGGAAGGTACGAGCAGTACTTC
CDR3: CASADLGQGRYEQYF

size: few
D: TRBD2
V: TRBV6-1
J: TRBJ2-1
DNA: TGTGCCAGCCGGGAGGACGCCTACAATGAGCAGTTCTTC
CDR3: CASREDAYNEQFF

size: few
D: .
V: TRBV20-1
J: TRBJ2-5
DNA: TGCAGTGCCTGGGGCCGCGCGGGGACGACCCAGTACTTC
CDR3: CSAWGRAGTTQYF

size: few
D: TRBD2
V: TRBV7-2
J: TRBJ2-4
DNA: TGTGCCAGCAGCTTATTCGGGCTAGCGGGAAACATTCAGTACTTC
CDR3: CASSLFGLAGNIQYF

size: few
D: TRBD2
V: TRBV5-1
J: TRBJ2-3
DNA: TGCGCCGGCAGCCTTACTAGCGGAGCCCTAAAGGACACAGATACGCAGTATTTT
CDR3: CAGSLTSGALKDTDTQYF

size: few
D: .
V: TRBV7-8
J: TRBJ1-2
DNA: TGTGCCAGCAGCTTAGGGAAGAGGGTAGACTATGGCTACACCTTC
CDR3: CASSLGKRVDYGYTF

size: few
D: .
V: TRBV3-1
J: TRBJ2-3
DNA: TGTGCCAGCAGCCCAGCTGGGATCACCACAGATACGCAGTATTTT
CDR3: CASSPAGITTDTQYF

size: many
D: .
V: TRBV19
J: TRBJ2-1
DNA: TGTGCCAGTAGTATAGCGGCAGACAATGAGCAGTTCTTC
CDR3: CASSIAADNEQFF

size: many
D: .
V: TRBV27
J: TRBJ2-1
DNA: TGTGCCAGCAGTTTCGGGGGGCCTTACAATGAGCAGTTCTTC
CDR3: CASSFGGPYNEQFF

size: .
D: .
V: TRBV7-8
J: TRBJ2-7
DNA: TGTGCCAGCAGCTTAGGTCCGGACAGAGACACCTACGAGCAGTACTTC
CDR3: CASSLGPDRDTYEQYF

size: few
D: .
V: TRBV4-2
J: TRBJ2-5
DNA: TGTGCCAGCAGCCAGGACGCGACCCCTACCATTTTATTCGAGATGAAGACCCAGTACTTC
CDR3: CASSQDATPTILFEMKTQYF

size: many
D: .
V: TRBV5-1
J: TRBJ2-2
DNA: TGCGCCAGCAGCCGCGGACCAAACGACGGCGGGGAGCTGTTTTTT
CDR3: CASSRGPNDGGELFF

size: many
D: .
V: TRBV20-1
J: TRBJ1-1
DNA: TGCAGTGCTAGCAGATGGGGGAATAGCACTGAAGCTTTCTTT
CDR3: CSASRWGNSTEAFF

size: .
D: TRBD2
V: TRBV20-1
J: TRBJ2-3
DNA: TGCAGTGCATCTCTAGCGGGGGAGGTCACAGATACGCAGTATTTT
CDR3: CSASLAGEVTDTQYF

size: few
D: .
V: TRBV28
J: TRBJ1-2
DNA: TGTGCCAGCAGGGAGACAGAGCGTTATGGCTACACCTTC
CDR3: CASRETERYGYTF

size: .
D: .
V: TRBV27
J: TRBJ2-7
DNA: TGTGCCAGCAGTTCGCACCCCTCCTACGAGCAGTACTTC
CDR3: CASSSHPSYEQYF

size: .
D: TRBD1
V: TRBV7-8
J: TRBJ2-5
DNA: TGTGCCAGCAGCCCTCTCGACAGGGACGAGACCCAGTACTTC
CDR3: CASSPLDRDETQYF

size: .
D: .
V: TRBV12-3/TRBV12-4
J: TRBJ2-3
DNA: TGTGCCAGCAGGGCCCCCGGGAGTGTGACAGATACGCAGTATTTT
CDR3: CASRAPGSVTDTQYF

size: few
D: .
V: TRBV20-1
J: TRBJ2-7
DNA: TGCAGTGCTGGAGACTCGTTTGCCTACGAGCAGTACTTC
CDR3: CSAGDSFAYEQYF

size: many
D: .
V: TRBV12-3/TRBV12-4
J: TRBJ2-3
DNA: TGTGCCAGCAGTCCGGGGCTCTTTAGGACGCAGTATTTT
CDR3: CASSPGLFRTQYF

size: many
D: TRBD2
V: TRBV12-5
J: TRBJ2-5
DNA: TGTGCTAGTGGTTCCGGACTAGCGAGGTCAGAGACCCAGTACTTC
CDR3: CASGSGLARSETQYF

size: few
D: TRBD1
V: TRBV28
J: TRBJ1-4
DNA: TGTGCCAGCAGTTGGGACAGGGGGCGGCTAAGACTGTTTTTT
CDR3: CASSWDRGRLRLFF

size: .
D: .
V: TRBV11-2
J: TRBJ1-2
DNA: TGTGCCAGCAGCGCCCGCAGAGCTCCTAACTATGGCTACACCTTC
CDR3: CASSARRAPNYGYTF

size: .
D: TRBD1
V: TRBV4-1
J: TRBJ2-5
DNA: TGCGCCAGCAGCCACCTTTATAAGACAGGGGGGACCCAGTACTTC
CDR3: CASSHLYKTGGTQYF

size: .
D: .
V: TRBV3-1
J: TRBJ2-7
DNA: TGTGCCAGCAGCCAAGAATCCAGGGGAAACGAGCAGTACTTC
CDR3: CASSQESRGNEQYF

size: once
D: TRBD2
V: TRBV14
J: TRBJ2-1
DNA: TGTGCCAGCAGCCGCCGCGGGAGGGGGTCCTACAATGAGCAGTTCTTC
CDR3: CASSRRGRGSYNEQFF

size: .
D: .
V: TRBV5-4
J: TRBJ1-1
DNA: TGTGCCAGCAGCATGGGGGGGTGGGTTAACACTGAAGCTTTCTTT
CDR3: CASSMGGWVNTEAFF

size: few
D: TRBD1
V: TRBV20-1
J: TRBJ2-4
DNA: TGCAGTGCTAGAGAAGACAGGGCTTCCAAAAACATTCAGTACTTC
CDR3: CSAREDRASKNIQYF

size: .
D: TRBD2
V: TRBV28
J: TRBJ2-3
DNA: TGTGCCAGCAGACAGATGGGACTATCCACAGATACGCAGTATTTT
CDR3: CASRQMGLSTDTQYF

size: .
D: .
V: TRBV20-1
J: TRBJ1-5
DNA: TGCAGTGCTATCCGACCAAACAATCAGCCCCAGCATTTT
CDR3: CSAIRPNNQPQHF

size: many
D: TRBD1
V: TRBV19
J: TRBJ2-5
DNA: TGTGCCAGTAGCAAATCGTCCGGGACAGGGCAAGAGACCCAGTACTTC
CDR3: CASSKSSGTGQETQYF

size: few
D: TRBD1
V: TRBV2
J: TRBJ1-6
DNA: TGTGCCAGCAGTGTCCCCGGGACAGGGAATAAATCACCCCTCCACTTT
CDR3: CASSVPGTGNKSPLHF

size: .
D: .
V: TRBV29-1
J: TRBJ1-1
DNA: TGCAGCGTTGAAGACCCCTCTGGGAAAGCTTTCTTT
CDR3: CSVEDPSGKAFF

size: few
D: .
V: TRBV30
J: TRBJ2-7
DNA: TGTGCCTGGAGTGTCGACTCCGAGCAGTACTTC
CDR3: CAWSVDSEQYF

size: many
D: TRBD2
V: TRBV7-3
J: TRBJ2-1
DNA: TGTGCCAGCAGCTTAAATGGCGGGAGCGTGAACAATGAGCAGTTCTTC
CDR3: CASSLNGGSVNNEQFF

size: .
D: .
V: TRBV20-1
J: TRBJ2-7
DNA: TGCAGTGCTAGAACCCAGGGGACCTACGAGCAGTACTTC
CDR3: CSARTQGTYEQYF

size: .
D: TRBD1
V: TRBV29-1
J: TRBJ2-5
DNA: TGCAGCGTGGGACAGCAAGAGACCCAGTACTTC
CDR3: CSVGQQETQYF